Presented here are 21 T cell receptor beta chains from one specimen sequenced in a study of blood T cells in healthy people across ages (dated by TCRdb to the mid-2010s). To prepare the library, 5' RACE was applied. The run used an Illumina HiSeq 2500. A second PCR of roughly 7 to 11 cycles was performed with a sample-barcoded 5' primer and a J-beta primer mix. TCRdb reanalyzed the raw reads on its own, using fastp at Q25 for trimming and MiXCR for clone calling, and kept in-frame beta chains. One record per CDR3 amino acid sequence lists the most common genes and DNA. In this sample the table shows approximately 790,000 distinct CDR3 sequences, 60% to 80% of which occur a single time. 25% to 35% of the sample goes to the ten largest clones. Source material: blood. Source of these receptors: a man younger than 45 in good health.

The table lists this clonotype with many counts. The gene calls are TRBV6-2 or TRBV6-3 and TRBJ2-7; 7 nucleotides agree with TRBD1. The length of the CDR3 is 13 residues. Trimming cost V 6 bases and J 2 bases; bases outside gene matches: 4. Per the germline V gene, CDR1 is MNHEY and CDR2 is SVGEGT. CDR3 region: CASSYRGPYEQYF. CDR3 in DNA: TGTGCCAGCAGCTACAGGGGTCCCTACGAGCAGTACTTC.

The chain employs TRBV5-4 and TRBJ2-2; D possibly corresponds to TRBD1 (5 bases). CDR1 is SGHNT and CDR2 is YYREEE in the germline V gene (reference sequence). V lost 2 bases and J lost 2, with 13 bases in between. The CDR3 sequence is 16 residues long. Here the CDR3 reads CASSLIETENTGELFF. CDR3 bases: TGTGCCAGCAGCTTAATAGAGACAGAAAACACCGGGGAGCTGTTTTTT.

This sequence joins TRBV9 and TRBJ2-3; no clear D. Germline V lookup: CDR1 SGDLS, CDR2 YYNGEE. Trimming stripped 2 bases from V and 2 bases from J, with 12 bases between. The CDR3 has 15 amino acids. CDR3 DNA: TGTGCCAGCAGCGTTACACAGCGCCACACAGATACGCAGTATTTT. This translates into CASSVTQRHTDTQYF. The full variable domain, in which reference TRBV9 and TRBJ2-3 provide the parts outside the CDR3, is DSGVTQTPKHLITATGQRVTLRCSPRSGDLSVYWYQQSLDQGLQFLIQYYNGEERAKGNILERFSAQQFPDLHSELNLSSLELGDSALYFCASSVTQRHTDTQYFGPGTRLTVL.

This clonotype was observed once. V usage is TRBV29-1 and J usage is TRBJ2-7; D is perhaps TRBD1 (6 bases). Looked up from germline, CDR1 is SQVTM and CDR2 is ANQGSEA. V lost 6 bases and J lost 1, with 16 bases in between. The CDR3 runs to 14 residues. CDR3 region: CSVRLQGTSYEQYF. For the CDR3, the DNA is TGCAGCGTCCGACTACAGGGCACTTCCTACGAGCAGTACTTC.

The rearrangement uses TRBV7-9 and TRBJ1-2; D is unclear. V lost 5 bases and J lost 2, with 18 bases in between. There are 16 residues in the CDR3. Germline V gene data show CDR1 as SEHNR and CDR2 as FQNEAQ (reference sequence). This chain's CDR3 is CASSHSPTGWNYGYTF. For the CDR3, the DNA is TGTGCCAGCAGCCATTCCCCAACGGGGTGGAACTATGGCTACACCTTC.

This clonotype showed up just a few times. The V gene is TRBV6-1, the J gene TRBJ2-3; 7 positions agree with TRBD2. The CDR3 is 15 residues long. From germline, CDR1 is MNHNS and CDR2 SASEGT. Trimming at V came to 4 bases and at J to 0 bases, leaving 4 bases not matched to a gene. CDR3 coding DNA: TGTGCCAGCAGTGTAAGCGGGGCTAGCACAGATACGCAGTATTTT. Its protein product is CASSVSGASTDTQYF.

The chain carries TRBV12-3 or TRBV12-4 and TRBJ1-1, with D unresolved. This CDR3 contains 15 residues. V lost 5 bases and J lost 1, with 14 bases in between. The CDR3 sequence: CASSPNRGRNTEAFF. Here the CDR3 DNA reads TGTGCCAGCAGTCCCAATCGGGGTAGGAACACTGAAGCTTTCTTT.

The genes are TRBV1 and TRBJ2-5; the table names TRBD1, a call not compared with the DNA. TRBV1 constitutes a pseudogene. This CDR3 has 14 amino acids. CDR3 DNA: TGCACCAGCAGCCCCGAGGGGGGGAGAGAGACCCAGTACTTC. It yields the protein CTSSPEGGRETQYF.

This chain joins TRBV7-2 and TRBJ2-3; the D is unclear. Per germline, CDR1 SGHTA and CDR2 FQGNSA. Between the trimmed V and J ends, which lost 1 base and 5 bases, there was a span of 7 bases. The CDR3 spans 13 residues. The CDR3 DNA is TGTGCCAGCAGCTTAGGCTTTCAAGATACGCAGTATTTT. Protein sequence: CASSLGFQDTQYF.

This clonotype was picked up a small number of times. The chain recombines TRBV3-1 with TRBJ2-3, with TRBD2 as a possible D gene (5 bases). This CDR3 spans 15 amino acids. CDR1 LGHDT and CDR2 YNNKEL come from the germline V gene (reference sequence). Trimming stripped 3 bases from V and 2 bases from J, with 12 bases between. In DNA form, the CDR3 reads TGTGCCAGCAGCCAGAACCCCGGGAACACAGATACGCAGTATTTT. Translated, it gives CASSQNPGNTDTQYF.

CDR3 bases: TGTGCCAGCCGAATTCCCGGGACCTTAAGGAATGAGCAGTTCTTC. Encoded protein: CASRIPGTLRNEQFF. This sequence joins TRBV6-2 or TRBV6-3 and TRBJ2-1; tentatively, D is TRBD1 or TRBD2 (5 bases each). Germline V lookup: CDR1 MNHEY, CDR2 SVGEGT. This CDR3 region has 15 residues. With 8 bases removed from V and 7 bases from J, the gap between germline ends came to 21 bases.

The rearrangement joins TRBV18 to TRBJ2-7; 9 nucleotides match TRBD1. The CDR3 is made up of 13 amino acids. The V gene end was trimmed by 8 bases and the J gene end by 6 bases; junction bases not matched to a gene: 8. Germline lookup yields CDR1 KGHSH and CDR2 LQKENI. The CDR3 is CASQGQGKSEQYF. Written as DNA, the CDR3 is TGTGCCAGCCAGGGACAGGGAAAGTCCGAGCAGTACTTC.

Regarding this clonotype: At one end the junction does not follow the germline gene, possibly because of a read error. This rearrangement joins TRBV4-3 to TRBJ2-3, with a possible D match to TRBD1 (5 bases). The CDR3 is 17 amino acids. The germline CDR1 and CDR2 sequences are LGHNA and YSLEER. CDR3 in amino acids: CASSQGSLGGTTDTRYF. The CDR3 DNA follows: TGCGCCAGCAGCCAAGGCTCGCTCGGTGGCACGACAGATACGCGGTATTTT.

The rearrangement uses TRBV29-1 and TRBJ2-3; weak D call: TRBD1 (6 bases). The germline V gene encodes CDR1 SQVTM and CDR2 ANQGSEA. This CDR3 is built from 15 residues. V lost 2 bases, J lost 4 bases, and 16 bases lay in between. The CDR3 is CSVESESGVADTQYF. DNA for the CDR3: TGCAGCGTTGAATCCGAGTCAGGGGTCGCAGATACGCAGTATTTT.

The chain employs TRBV20-1 and TRBJ2-3; perhaps TRBD1 as D (6 bases). There are 14 residues in the CDR3. V was pared by 5 bases and J by 2 bases, with 14 bases between. Germline lookup yields CDR1 DFQATT and CDR2 SNEGSKA (reference sequence). CDR3 sequence (DNA): TGCAGTGCTTCTTACGGACAGACCACAGATACGCAGTATTTT. Translating it yields CSASYGQTTDTQYF.

This chain links TRBV29-1 with TRBJ1-1; a weak D match, TRBD1 (5 bases). This CDR3 region has 14 residues. The V end was cut by 7 bases, the J end by 4 bases, with 19 bases between. Per the germline V gene, CDR1 is SQVTM and CDR2 is ANQGSEA. The CDR3 is CSAEGEGLGTEAFF. The CDR3 nucleotides are TGCAGCGCCGAAGGGGAGGGGCTGGGCACTGAAGCTTTCTTT.

J is TRBJ2-1 and V is TRBV7-3; no clear D gene. Trimming cost V 5 bases and J 15 bases, with 20 bases left between them. This CDR3 comprises 13 residues. Germline V CDR1 and CDR2: SGHTA, FQGTGA. The CDR3 DNA reads TGTGCCAGCAGCCTAGTGGCGGATTCGGTTTTGTTCTTC. Translated, it gives CASSLVADSVLFF. Together with reference TRBV7-3 and TRBJ2-1, the CDR3 gives the full variable domain: GAGVSQTPSNKVTEKGKYVELRCDPISGHTALYWYRQSLGQGPEFLIYFQGTGAADDSGLPNDRFFAVRPEGSVSTLKIQRTERGDSAVYLCASSLVADSVLFFGPGTRLTVL.

The chain employs TRBV24-1 and TRBJ2-1, with D possibly being TRBD1 (5 bases). This CDR3 is 14 amino acids long. The V and J ends lost 7 bases and 4 bases respectively, with 13 bases between them. CDR1 KGHDR and CDR2 SFDVKD come from the germline V gene. The CDR3 coding sequence is TGTGCCACCAGAGACAGCGAAAAGTACAATGAGCAGTTCTTC. The encoded protein is CATRDSEKYNEQFF.

This chain connects TRBV5-5 to TRBJ1-6; D is unclear. Between the trimmed V and J ends, which lost 4 bases and 9 bases, there was a span of 14 bases. CDR3 length: 14 amino acids. Germline V gene sequence: CDR1 SGHKS, CDR2 YYEKEE (reference sequence). CDR3 loop: CASSPGSVGSPLHF. For the CDR3, the DNA is TGTGCCAGCAGCCCCGGATCAGTCGGTTCACCCCTCCACTTT.

This sequence joins TRBV10-3 and TRBJ2-1; D call uncertain. The J call is uncertain, as TRBJ2-7 better fits the DNA end. The length of the CDR3 is 15 residues. CDR1 and CDR2 from the germline V gene are ENHRY and SYGVKD. CDR3 coding DNA: TGTGCCATCAGTGAGGGGGTTAGCTCCTACAATGAGCAGTACTTC. Translated, it gives CAISEGVSSYNEQYF.

V gene TRBV3-1 combines with J gene TRBJ2-4; TRBD1 matches at 8 bases. The tail of the sequence fits TRBJ2-7 better, so the J call may be wrong. In germline, CDR1 is LGHDT, CDR2 YNNKEL (reference sequence). The CDR3 covers 15 residues. CDR3 in DNA: TGTGCCAGCAGCCCGTCGACAGGGGTTTACTACGAGCAGTACTTC. Its translation is CASSPSTGVYYEQYF.